This TCR beta chain stems from a study of T cell responses to AZD1222 COVID-19 vaccine. General observations from the study: At study baseline, merely six AZD1222 recipients were seropositive. A rise in Spike-specific TCR breadth and depth followed two AZD1222 doses. Regions 160-218 and 743-854 held dominance among vaccine-associated CD4 TCRs, which spanned spike. Donors were mostly white British, more females; clonal diversity possibly underestimated.

To note about this clone: Its antigen is not identified.

The germline V gene has CDR1 LGHDT and CDR2 YNNKEL (reference sequence). There are 17 residues in the CDR3. V was cut by 4 bases and J by 3 bases, with 16 bases left in between. Here immunoSEQ multiplex PCR was the method, and the copy in TCRdb shows in-frame clones only, minus some. The top ten clones hold about 5% of a sample with roughly 110,000 clones, under 90% of them seen once. The source of this sequence is an adult in good health. The specimen was peripheral blood, collected on day 0 of AZD1222 vaccination. The chain carries TRBV3-1 (or the pseudogene TRBV3-2) and TRBJ1-6; D is unresolved. The CDR3 reads CASSRLPGGGYNSPLHF. CDR3 bases: TGTGCCAGCAGCCGACTCCCAGGTGGTGGCTATAATTCACCCCTCCACTTT.